This T cell receptor beta chain was profiled in a study of T cells in Graves' hyperthyroidism and ophthalmopathy. Overall study: Specimen type is peripheral blood, collected at initial diagnosis prior to any treatment. Study-level findings and limits: Most thyroid-expanded clonotypes above 0.001 were also found in blood.

Using RNA transcripts as the source, TCR beta CDR3 regions were amplified. First-round RT-PCR of the TCR CDR3 relied on the HTBI primer set. MiXCR, applied by TCRdb to the multiplex PCR reads, yields one record per CDR3 protein. The top ten clones hold about 20% of a sample with a few hundred thousand distinct CDR3 sequences, around 13% of them seen once. Each 10 ml fresh peripheral blood draw supplied the PBMCs. The CDR3 runs to 16 residues. Trimming took 5 bases from V and 4 from J; bases not matched to a gene: 10. Per germline, CDR1 SGHTA and CDR2 FQGTGA. This clonotype was detected ten times or more. Its specificity is not known.

V usage is TRBV7-3 and J usage is TRBJ2-3, with 9 bases that match TRBD1. What was sequenced was blood. The receptor was isolated from a woman aged 25-40 years with Graves' ophthalmopathy. CDR3 region: CASSPDRGRPADTQYF. As DNA, the CDR3 is TGTGCCAGCAGCCCGGACAGGGGCCGACCGGCAGATACGCAGTATTTT.